This T cell receptor beta chain appears in the sequencing data of a study of blood T cells in healthy people across ages. Comments on this clonotype: Its antigen is unidentified.

Overall study results and limits: While age rose, TCR beta diversity per million T cells dropped in a roughly linear way. Both higher diversity and more naive CD4+ cells marked long-lived donors when set against aged donors.

A second 7 to 11 cycle PCR used barcoded and J-beta primers. TCRdb recomputed calls from the 5' RACE reads with MiXCR, one row per CDR3 protein. The sample has 1.4 million to 1.5 million distinct CDR3 sequences, roughly 45% seen once; the top ten hold roughly 8.2%. Donation came from healthy Caucasian individuals in Russia who were aged about 6 to 95. Total RNA, at least 6 micrograms per sample, was extracted from PBMCs. The V end lost 9 bases, the J end lost 5 bases, and 20 bases lay between the germline ends. The CDR3 has 14 amino acids. Germline V gives CDR1 MNHGY, CDR2 SAAAGT. V is TRBV6-8 and J is TRBJ2-7, with D perhaps TRBD2 (6 bases). The clonotype was recovered from a woman between 18 and 29 years old in good health. Specimen: blood. The DNA for the CDR3 is TGTGCCAGTTTTAATCCCGGGACTTGGGACGAGCAGTACTTC. It encodes CASFNPGTWDEQYF.